A single sample is the source of the 5 T cell receptor beta chains below, sequenced in a study of blood T cell repertoires in COVID-19. Assay: immunoSEQ multiplex PCR; the TCRdb copy retains only in-frame clones and omits some. The sample comprises 120,000 or so clones, 88% of which are singletons, and approximately 3.4% rests with the top ten. The source material was peripheral blood. These receptors originate from a woman aged 45-65 years with acute or convalescent COVID-19.

This rearrangement joins TRBV5-5 to TRBJ1-2, with 7 bases aligning to TRBD1. The CDR3 is 13 amino acids. Germline V gene lookup returns CDR1 SGHKS and CDR2 YYEKEE (reference sequence). The trim removed 4 bases at V and 5 bases at J, leaving 5 bases unmatched. The CDR3 nucleotides read TGTGCCAGCAGCCAGACGACAGGGTATGGCTACACCTTC. It encodes CASSQTTGYGYTF.

The chain links TRBV6-5 to TRBJ2-1, with D uncertain. The germline CDR1 and CDR2 sequences are MNHEY and SVGAGI. V lost 6 bases and J lost 4, with 10 bases in between. This CDR3 comprises 13 residues. The CDR3 coding sequence is TGTGCCAGCAGGGGCCAGACGTACAATGAGCAGTTCTTC. The encoded protein is CASRGQTYNEQFF.

The chain has TRBV24-1 and TRBJ1-3; D may be TRBD1 (6 bases). The V end was cut by 1 base, the J end by 3 bases, with 15 bases between. This CDR3 is 17 amino acids long. From germline, CDR1 is KGHDR and CDR2 SFDVKD. CDR3 in amino acids: CATSDFRGGSYGNTIYF. The CDR3 bases are TGTGCCACCAGTGATTTTAGGGGGGGAAGCTATGGAAACACCATATATTTT.

The chain carries TRBV7-6 and TRBJ1-5; a possible D gene is TRBD1 (5 bases). The CDR3 contains 17 residues. Trimming shortened V by 5 bases and J by 5 bases, and 22 bases separated the two germline ends. Looked up from germline, CDR1 is SGHVS and CDR2 is FNYEAQ. CDR3: CASSLQPPGRVDQPQHF. The CDR3 DNA is TGTGCCAGCAGCCTCCAACCTCCCGGCAGGGTCGATCAGCCCCAGCATTTT.

The rearrangement links TRBV7-9 to TRBJ2-7; maybe TRBD2 (5 bases). Germline V gives CDR1 SEHNR, CDR2 FQNEAQ (reference sequence). The CDR3 spans 12 residues. V lost 7 bases and J 3 bases, leaving 10 bases between the germline ends. The CDR3 DNA follows: TGTGCCAGCACCCGAGGGAGCTACGAGCAGTACTTC. Protein sequence: CASTRGSYEQYF.